A single sample gave rise to the 25 T cell receptor beta chains below, sequenced in a study of shared clonotypes between healthy human individuals (dated by TCRdb to about 2020). The method was the immunoSEQ multiplex PCR assay. Drawn from immuneACCESS, this table holds only the in-frame rearrangements with V and J called that TCRdb kept. Clones are partly lost; checked studies trace under half to an unresolved V gene and leave the rest unexplained. The table for this sample lists around 620,000 clones; roughly 95% of them were counted only once. Over 0.1% of the sample comes from the top ten. CD8 naive samples were CD45RO-negative cells positively selected for CCR7, giving a CD45RA+CCR7+ population that excluded TemRA cells. Sequenced sample: naive CD8+ T cells sorted from blood. The cell subset or site tag for this specimen amounts to: CD45RA+CCR7+. Every receptor here comes from a woman between 25 and 40 years old in good health.

The V call is TRBV4-1, the J call TRBJ2-7; the D gene is possibly TRBD2 (6 bases). The CDR3 totals 15 residues. Germline V gene lookup returns CDR1 MGHRA and CDR2 YSYEKL. The V end lost 1 base, the J end lost 5 bases, and 15 bases lay between the germline ends. CDR3 protein: CASSQVEGGYDEQYF. The CDR3 DNA follows: TGCGCCAGCAGCCAAGTAGAGGGAGGCTACGACGAGCAGTACTTC.

CDR3 protein: CSVGTEAFF. The DNA for the CDR3 is TGCAGCGTTGGGACTGAAGCTTTCTTT. The chain employs TRBV29-1 and TRBJ1-1; D is undetermined. The V end was cut by 4 bases, the J end by 5 bases, with 2 bases between. The CDR3 runs 9 residues. Looked up from germline, CDR1 is SQVTM and CDR2 is ANQGSEA.

The rearrangement links TRBV27 to TRBJ2-3; 9 bases are a match to TRBD2. The CDR3 runs 17 residues. The V gene's germline CDR1 is MNHEY and CDR2 SMNVEV (reference sequence). The junction had 11 bases not matched to a gene; V was cut back by 5 bases and J by 2 bases. CDR3 region: CASSLLFAGGATDTQYF. Written as DNA, the CDR3 is TGTGCCAGCAGTCTCCTTTTTGCGGGAGGGGCCACAGATACGCAGTATTTT.

The rearrangement uses TRBV6-5 and TRBJ2-7; D may match TRBD1 or TRBD2 (6 bases each). V lost 0 bases and J lost 4, with 10 bases in between. There are 14 residues in the CDR3. Germline assignment: CDR1 MNHEY and CDR2 SVGAGI. CDR3 amino acids: CASSYSPGAYEQYF. The DNA for the CDR3 is TGTGCCAGCAGTTACTCGCCGGGGGCTTACGAGCAGTACTTC.

The chain links TRBV6-5 to TRBJ2-1, with D unresolved. The V and J ends lost 0 bases and 8 bases respectively, with 11 bases between them. Germline V CDR1 and CDR2: MNHEY, SVGAGI. The CDR3 contains 14 residues. In nucleotides, the CDR3 is TGTGCCAGCAGTTACTCGGCCCGCCCGGATGAGCAGTTCTTC. This codes for CASSYSARPDEQFF.

The gene calls are TRBV5-6 and TRBJ1-2, with 10 bases matching TRBD1. The length of the CDR3 is 18 residues. The V and J ends lost 4 bases and 1 base, in that order; junction bases with no gene match: 13. Germline V gives CDR1 SGHDT, CDR2 YYEEEE. CDR3 residues: CASSRAGTGAYINYGYTF. CDR3 sequence (DNA): TGTGCCAGCAGCAGAGCCGGGACAGGGGCTTATATTAACTATGGCTACACCTTC.

J is TRBJ2-3 and V is TRBV6-5; D call uncertain. V was trimmed by 6 bases and J by 0 bases, leaving 7 bases between them. Germline CDR1 reads MNHEY; CDR2 reads SVGAGI. This CDR3 comprises 13 residues. CDR3 nucleotide sequence: TGTGCCAGCAGACTCTTAAGCACAGATACGCAGTATTTT. The encoded protein is CASRLLSTDTQYF.

Worth noting for this clone: At the DNA level, this CDR3 is encoded by other sequences in the same sample as well. The chain couples TRBV6-5 to TRBJ2-7; 7 positions agree with TRBD1. V shed 8 bases, J shed 0 bases, and the junction held 1 base outside the gene matches. The CDR3 length is 12 residues. The germline CDR1 and CDR2 sequences are MNHEY and SVGAGI. DNA of the CDR3: TGTGCCAGCGGGGACAGCTCCTACGAGCAGTACTTC. Translated, it gives CASGDSSYEQYF.

The chain joins TRBV7-2 to TRBJ2-3; D is uncertain. Germline lookup yields CDR1 SGHTA and CDR2 FQGNSA. V was shortened by 1 base and J by 2 bases, with 7 bases between the two germline ends. The CDR3 has 14 amino acids. The CDR3 protein is CASSLVSHTDTQYF. The DNA of the CDR3 is TGTGCCAGCAGCTTAGTTTCCCACACAGATACGCAGTATTTT.

Regarding this clone: The same CDR3 can be traced to other DNA sequences in this sample. The chain uses TRBV29-1 and TRBJ2-1; 13 bases are a match to TRBD2. V dropped 6 bases and J dropped 4; count of bases not matched to a gene: 0. Germline values: CDR1 SQVTM, CDR2 ANQGSEA. The CDR3 consists of 13 residues. The CDR3 DNA follows: TGCAGCGTGGGACTAGCGGGATACAATGAGCAGTTCTTC. Its translation is CSVGLAGYNEQFF.

The chain carries TRBV7-9 and TRBJ1-1; D is perhaps TRBD1 (6 bases). This CDR3 contains 14 residues. The ends were cut back, 4 bases at V and 4 bases at J, with 13 bases in the middle. Germline CDR1 is SEHNR and CDR2 is FQNEAQ (reference sequence). The CDR3 reads CASSSQGGSTEAFF. The DNA for the CDR3 is TGTGCCAGCAGCTCACAGGGTGGTAGCACTGAAGCTTTCTTT.

The chain employs TRBV7-9 and TRBJ2-2, with D hard to call. This CDR3 spans 16 amino acids. Trimming stripped 2 bases from V and 4 bases from J, with 14 bases between. The germline CDR1 and CDR2 sequences are SEHNR and FQNEAQ (reference sequence). The CDR3 nucleotides are TGTGCCAGCAGCTTATGGGCATGGGGTCCCACCGGGGAGCTGTTTTTT. As protein: CASSLWAWGPTGELFF.

J is TRBJ2-2 and V is TRBV27; D is tentatively TRBD1 or TRBD2 (5 bases each). Between the trimmed V and J ends, which lost 1 base and 5 bases, there was a span of 8 bases. The CDR3 contains 14 residues. Germline CDR1 and CDR2: MNHEY and SMNVEV (reference sequence). The CDR3 DNA reads TGTGCCAGCAGTTTATTTGGGGGTACCGGGGAGCTGTTTTTT. Translated, it gives CASSLFGGTGELFF.

The chain carries TRBV11-2 and TRBJ2-7, with unresolved D. Per the germline V gene, CDR1 is SGHAT and CDR2 is FQNNGV. CDR3 length equals 13 residues. Trimming took off 4 bases at V and 5 bases at J, with 12 bases between the two ends. Written as DNA, the CDR3 is TGTGCCAGCAGCTCCTTATTAAGGGACGAGCAGTACTTC. This translates into CASSSLLRDEQYF.

This clone was seen a handful of times. The gene calls are TRBV19 and TRBJ2-7; 8 nucleotides line up with TRBD1. In germline, CDR1 is LNHDA, CDR2 SQIVND (reference sequence). The CDR3 has 14 residues. The junction had 3 bases not matched to a gene; V was cut back by 1 base and J by 4 bases. The CDR3 bases are TGTGCCAGTAGTATAGCCGACAGGGGATACGAGCAGTACTTC. Protein: CASSIADRGYEQYF.

This chain joins TRBV29-1 and TRBJ2-2; D uncertain. This CDR3 spans 16 amino acids. Trimming took 3 bases from V and 6 from J, leaving 20 bases between them. The germline CDR1 and CDR2 sequences are SQVTM and ANQGSEA. In DNA form, the CDR3 reads TGCAGCGTTGATTCCGGGTCCGGGCTTTCTTCCGGGGAGCTGTTTTTT. Translating it yields CSVDSGSGLSSGELFF.

The V gene is TRBV19, the J gene TRBJ2-1, with TRBD2 matching over 7 bases. V shed 7 bases and J 0 bases; nucleotides not matched to a gene: 6. The CDR3 extends over 15 amino acids. In germline, CDR1 is LNHDA, CDR2 SQIVND (reference sequence). This CDR3 is CASTLSGLSYNEQFF. DNA of the CDR3: TGTGCCAGTACCCTTAGCGGGCTCTCCTACAATGAGCAGTTCTTC.

A single count supports this clone. The sample carries other DNA sequences with the same CDR3. The gene calls are TRBV27 and TRBJ2-1; D call uncertain. There are 13 residues in the CDR3. V shed 3 bases and J shed 0 bases, with 3 bases lying between them. Germline CDR1 MNHEY, CDR2 SMNVEV (reference sequence). The CDR3 spells CASSLDSYNEQFF. The CDR3 region has the DNA TGTGCCAGCAGTTTGGACTCCTACAATGAGCAGTTCTTC.

The V call is TRBV15, the J call TRBJ1-2; D not certain. Germline CDR1 reads LNHNV; CDR2 reads YYDKDF (reference sequence). V was cut by 0 bases and J by 4 bases, with 18 bases left in between. The CDR3 is made up of 17 amino acids. The chain's CDR3 is CATSRDRVEGIGYGYTF. CDR3 nucleotides: TGTGCCACCAGCAGAGATCGTGTCGAGGGAATAGGCTATGGCTACACCTTC. Looking up the rest from reference TRBV15 and TRBJ1-2 gives the full variable domain: DAMVIQNPRYQVTQFGKPVTLSCSQTLNHNVMYWYQQKSSQAPKLLFHYYDKDFNNEADTPDNFQSRRPNTSFCFLDIRSPGLGDTAMYLCATSRDRVEGIGYGYTFGSGTRLTVV.

The rearrangement links TRBV15 to TRBJ2-7; TRBD1 aligns across 8 bases. J lost 5 bases, V lost 5 bases, and 11 bases had no gene match. Per the germline V gene, CDR1 is LNHNV and CDR2 is YYDKDF (reference sequence). This CDR3 is 15 amino acids long. The CDR3 region has the DNA TGTGCCACCAGCCCTCAGGGGGACAGGTTCCACGAGCAGTACTTC. The encoded protein is CATSPQGDRFHEQYF.

V is TRBV28 and J is TRBJ2-5; TRBD1 might be the D (5 bases). Germline V gives CDR1 MDHEN, CDR2 SYDVKM. This CDR3 has 15 residues. Trimming removed 2 bases from V and 1 base from J, with 11 bases in between. Written as DNA, the CDR3 is TGTGCCAGCAGTTTAACCAGGGTATTCCAAGAGACCCAGTACTTC. This codes for CASSLTRVFQETQYF.

This chain connects TRBV28 to TRBJ1-3; no firm D call. Germline V gene lookup returns CDR1 MDHEN and CDR2 SYDVKM. Trimming removed 3 bases from V and 0 bases from J, with 9 bases in between. This CDR3 has 15 amino acids. For the CDR3, the DNA is TGTGCCAGCAGTTTGTTTCAACACTCTGGAAACACCATATATTTT. Encoded protein: CASSLFQHSGNTIYF.

The genes are TRBV2 and TRBJ2-7, with D perhaps assigned TRBD1 or TRBD2 (6 bases each). Germline loops: CDR1 SNHLY, CDR2 FYNNEI. The CDR3 runs 18 residues. Trimming shortened V by 6 bases and J by 4 bases, and 28 bases separated the two germline ends. CDR3 residues: CASRASGALLLGGYEQYF. DNA for the CDR3: TGTGCCAGCAGAGCCTCGGGGGCCCTTCTCCTAGGGGGGTACGAGCAGTACTTC. The variable domain in full, completed from reference TRBV2 and TRBJ2-7, reads EPEVTQTPSHQVTQMGQEVILRCVPISNHLYFYWYRQILGQKVEFLVSFYNNEISEKSEIFDDQFSVERPDGSNFTLKIRSTKLEDSAMYFCASRASGALLLGGYEQYFGPGTRLTVT.

The V call is TRBV7-6, the J call TRBJ2-7; maybe TRBD1 (5 bases). The CDR3 is 17 residues long. CDR1 SGHVS and CDR2 FNYEAQ come from the germline V gene. Deletions cut 1 base from V and 2 bases from J, with 18 bases between. The CDR3 region has the DNA TGTGCCAGCAGCTTAGTCTCTGGGGCGGAGACCCCCTACGAGCAGTACTTC. Amino acids: CASSLVSGAETPYEQYF.

DNA for the CDR3: TGTGCCAGCAGCTTGGGGAAGTACGAGCAGTACTTC. This encodes CASSLGKYEQYF. The chain has TRBV5-4 and TRBJ2-7; D gene ambiguous. The V gene's germline CDR1 is SGHNT and CDR2 YYREEE (reference sequence). This CDR3 has 12 amino acids. V shed 0 bases and J shed 4 bases, with 5 bases lying between them.